These 21 T cell receptor beta chains originate from one sample sequenced in a study of identical twins. TCRdb reprocessed the 5' RACE reads via MiXCR and lists one record per CDR3 protein. This table has about 920,000 distinct CDR3 sequences, approximately 13% appearing once. This sample was shared with a second study, whose subject was yellow fever vaccine responses in identical twins.

Material for sequencing was PBMCs. The receptors originated from a young woman in good health.

This clonotype showed up many times. This sequence joins TRBV7-9 and TRBJ1-5; the D is unclear. This CDR3 has 12 amino acids. Germline V gives CDR1 SEHNR, CDR2 FQNEAQ (reference sequence). The V gene lost 3 bases and the J gene lost 5 bases, with 5 bases spanning the gap. For the CDR3, the DNA is TGTGCCAGCAGCTTGGCACATCAGCCCCAGCATTTT. Amino acids: CASSLAHQPQHF.

The rearrangement links TRBV10-2 to TRBJ2-5, with 8 bases lining up with TRBD2. CDR3 length: 14 amino acids. Germline lookup yields CDR1 WSHSY and CDR2 SAAADI. V dropped 6 bases and J dropped 4; count of bases not matched to a gene: 7. This chain's CDR3 is CASRAGGARETQYF. In DNA, the CDR3 is TGCGCCAGCAGGGCGGGGGGCGCGAGAGAGACCCAGTACTTC.

This clonotype was recorded a few times. The chain combines TRBV6-5 with TRBJ1-1, with D possibly matching TRBD1 (6 bases). The CDR3 totals 13 residues. Germline V gene data show CDR1 as MNHEY and CDR2 as SVGAGI. V lost 2 bases to trimming and J lost 4 bases, with 8 bases between them. The CDR3 spells CASSYQGITEAFF. The DNA for the CDR3 is TGTGCCAGCAGTTACCAGGGGATCACTGAAGCTTTCTTT.

The chain combines TRBV27 with TRBJ1-1; D unclear. The CDR3 totals 14 residues. Deletions cut 5 bases from V and 0 bases from J, with 10 bases between. Germline V gene lookup returns CDR1 MNHEY and CDR2 SMNVEV (reference sequence). The CDR3 DNA reads as TGTGCCAGCAGTCCCGGGTGGATGAACACTGAAGCTTTCTTT. Amino acid sequence: CASSPGWMNTEAFF.

The rearrangement links TRBV2 to TRBJ2-2; no firm D call. There are 16 residues in the CDR3. Germline V CDR1 and CDR2: SNHLY, FYNNEI. V lost 2 bases, J lost 2 bases, and 12 bases lay in between. The CDR3 reads CASSERSRLNTGELFF. The CDR3 nucleotides read TGTGCCAGCAGTGAAAGGAGTCGTTTAAACACCGGGGAGCTGTTTTTT.

The chain combines TRBV25-1 with TRBJ2-7; 7 bases are shared with TRBD1. Germline V gives CDR1 MGHDK, CDR2 SYGVNS. V dropped 1 base and J dropped 3; count of bases not matched to a gene: 18. This CDR3 is built from 19 residues. Written as DNA, the CDR3 is TGTGCCAGCAGTGAATTGAAAAGGTCGGAGACAGGGCTCGTCTACGAGCAGTACTTC. Its translation: CASSELKRSETGLVYEQYF.

The J gene is TRBJ2-1, the V gene TRBV20-1; TRBD1 matches at 10 bases. The CDR3 extends over 15 amino acids. Germline V gene data show CDR1 as DFQATT and CDR2 as SNEGSKA (reference sequence). After removal of 6 bases from V and 5 bases from J, the junction contained 10 bases not matched to a gene. CDR3 amino acids: CSATPGQGLHNEQFF. The CDR3 bases are TGCAGTGCGACACCGGGACAGGGGCTCCACAATGAGCAGTTCTTC.

This clonotype was observed a few times. V is TRBV12-3 or TRBV12-4 and J is TRBJ2-3; 7 positions match TRBD1. The CDR3 has 16 residues. Losses at the gene ends were 6 bases for V and 2 bases for J; bases not matched to a gene: 11. The CDR3 DNA is TGTGCCAGCAGCTCAAGGACCGGGACAGTCACAGATACGCAGTATTTT. Residues: CASSSRTGTVTDTQYF.

V usage is TRBV4-1 and J usage is TRBJ2-7, with D possibly being TRBD2 (7 bases). This CDR3 spans 15 amino acids. Germline CDR1 is MGHRA and CDR2 is YSYEKL. V was pared by 2 bases and J by 2 bases, with 13 bases between. The DNA for the CDR3 is TGCGCCAGCAGCCAATCGGGGGGCCCGACCTACGAGCAGTACGTC. The encoded protein is CASSQSGGPTYEQYV.

This clonotype was seen a few times. The chain links TRBV10-3 to TRBJ2-5, with D perhaps matching TRBD2 (5 bases). The ends were cut back, 6 bases at V and 1 base at J, with 9 bases in the middle. Germline V gene data show CDR1 as ENHRY and CDR2 as SYGVKD. CDR3 size: 13 residues. The CDR3 DNA reads as TGTGCCATCAGAGCGGCCAGCCAAGAGACCCAGTACTTC. This codes for CAIRAASQETQYF.

This clonotype showed up just a few times. V and J are TRBV11-2 and TRBJ2-3; 10 bases are a match to TRBD1. Germline CDR1 reads SGHAT; CDR2 reads FQNNGV. CDR3 length: 16 amino acids. The ends lost 1 base at V and 3 bases at J; junction bases unmatched: 4. The CDR3 nucleotides are TGTGCCAGCAGCTTAGCAGACAGGGGGCGAACAGATACGCAGTATTTT. Residues: CASSLADRGRTDTQYF.

This clonotype showed up many times. J is TRBJ1-6 and V is TRBV12-3 or TRBV12-4; 8 positions match TRBD1. The CDR3 spans 15 residues. V shed 5 bases, J shed 5 bases, and the junction held 5 bases outside the gene matches. The CDR3, as DNA: TGTGCCAGCAGTCCCGGACAGGGTAATAATTCACCCCTCCACTTT. It encodes CASSPGQGNNSPLHF.

The chain couples TRBV6-2 or TRBV6-3 to TRBJ2-2, with TRBD2 identical over 10 bases. Germline CDR1 is MNHEY and CDR2 is SVGEGT. The CDR3 spans 22 residues. After removal of 2 bases from V and 0 bases from J, the junction contained 18 bases not matched to a gene. CDR3 in amino acids: CASSYPITGTPGTSANTGELFF. The CDR3 nucleotides read TGTGCCAGCAGTTACCCAATAACAGGAACCCCCGGGACTAGCGCGAACACCGGGGAGCTGTTTTTT.

In this sample, this clonotype turned up a few times. The CDR3 loop reads CASSAYRGGSYNEQFF. The CDR3 DNA sequence: TGTGCCAGCAGCGCCTACAGGGGTGGCTCCTACAATGAGCAGTTCTTC. The chain joins TRBV28 to TRBJ2-1, with TRBD1 matching over 7 bases. This CDR3 region has 16 residues. Germline CDR1 reads MDHEN; CDR2 reads SYDVKM. V shed 6 bases, J shed 0 bases, and the junction held 8 bases outside the gene matches.

This clonotype appeared a single time. The chain recombines TRBV3-1 with TRBJ1-1; 9 bases align to TRBD1. V lost 4 bases, J lost 11 bases, and 5 bases stayed unmatched. Per the germline V gene, CDR1 is LGHDT and CDR2 is YNNKEL (reference sequence). This CDR3 is 12 amino acids long. The CDR3 DNA reads TGTGCCAGCAGCCCGACAGGGGGGTTCGCTTTCTTT. This sequence encodes CASSPTGGFAFF.

The J gene is TRBJ2-2, the V gene TRBV20-1; 13 bases line up with TRBD2. V lost 3 bases and J lost 2; bases outside the gene matches: 6. There are 17 residues in the CDR3. Germline CDR1 and CDR2: DFQATT and SNEGSKA (reference sequence). CDR3 bases: TGCAGTGCTAGGAGGGAGGGACTAGCGGGAAACACCGGGGAGCTGTTTTTT. Translating it yields CSARREGLAGNTGELFF.

In its sample, this clonotype was seen a few times. This rearrangement joins TRBV10-3 to TRBJ1-2; no reliable D call. Trimming removed 2 bases from V and 4 bases from J, with 14 bases in between. This CDR3 has 15 residues. Germline V gene lookup returns CDR1 ENHRY and CDR2 SYGVKD. CDR3 DNA sequence: TGTGCCATCAGTGAGGACTGGACCGCCCTCTATGGCTACACCTTC. Its translation is CAISEDWTALYGYTF.

V is TRBV20-1 and J is TRBJ2-5, with D possibly being TRBD2 (5 bases). Deletions cut 6 bases from V and 2 bases from J, with 16 bases between. The CDR3 loop spans 14 amino acids. CDR1 and CDR2 from the germline V gene are DFQATT and SNEGSKA (reference sequence). The CDR3: CSALPLAEQETQYF. CDR3 sequence (DNA): TGCAGTGCCCTCCCGCTAGCAGAGCAAGAGACCCAGTACTTC.

The gene calls are TRBV11-2 and TRBJ1-2; 7 bases are shared with TRBD1. This CDR3 has 18 amino acids. The junction had 17 bases not matched to a gene; V was cut back by 1 base and J by 6 bases. Germline V gives CDR1 SGHAT, CDR2 FQNNGV. Here the CDR3 reads CASSLGVSGAQGGHGYTF. CDR3 nucleotides: TGTGCCAGCAGCTTAGGGGTATCCGGGGCTCAGGGGGGCCATGGCTACACCTTC.

The chain joins TRBV2 to TRBJ1-4, with D hard to call. The CDR3 extends over 14 amino acids. CDR1 and CDR2 (germline): SNHLY, FYNNEI. Trimming shortened V by 8 bases and J by 6 bases, and 16 bases separated the two germline ends. CDR3: CASQDQSRDEKLFF. The CDR3, as DNA: TGTGCCAGCCAAGACCAGTCCCGGGATGAAAAACTGTTTTTT. The whole variable domain, filled in from reference TRBV2 and TRBJ1-4, reads EPEVTQTPSHQVTQMGQEVILRCVPISNHLYFYWYRQILGQKVEFLVSFYNNEISEKSEIFDDQFSVERPDGSNFTLKIRSTKLEDSAMYFCASQDQSRDEKLFFGSGTQLSVL.

This clonotype was detected only a few times. The rearrangement links TRBV2 to TRBJ2-7, with D possibly TRBD1 on 6 matching bases. This CDR3 is 17 amino acids long. V was pared by 5 bases and J by 0 bases, with 20 bases between. The germline V gene encodes CDR1 SNHLY and CDR2 FYNNEI. This CDR3 is CASSWDMIITSSYEQYF. In DNA form, the CDR3 reads TGTGCCAGCAGTTGGGACATGATTATCACCTCCTCCTACGAGCAGTACTTC.